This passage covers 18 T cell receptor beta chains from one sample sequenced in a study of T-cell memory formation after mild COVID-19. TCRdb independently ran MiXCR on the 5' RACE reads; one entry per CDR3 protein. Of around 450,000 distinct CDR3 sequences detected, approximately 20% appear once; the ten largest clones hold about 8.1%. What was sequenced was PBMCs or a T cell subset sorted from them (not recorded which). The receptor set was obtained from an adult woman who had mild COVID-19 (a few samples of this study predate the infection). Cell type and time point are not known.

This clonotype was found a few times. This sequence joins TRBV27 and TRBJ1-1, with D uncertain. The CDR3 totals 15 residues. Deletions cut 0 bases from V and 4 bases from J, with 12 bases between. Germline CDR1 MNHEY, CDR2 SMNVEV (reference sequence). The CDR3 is CASSLSALTFTEAFF. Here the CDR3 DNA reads TGTGCCAGCAGTTTATCGGCGCTGACTTTCACTGAAGCTTTCTTT.

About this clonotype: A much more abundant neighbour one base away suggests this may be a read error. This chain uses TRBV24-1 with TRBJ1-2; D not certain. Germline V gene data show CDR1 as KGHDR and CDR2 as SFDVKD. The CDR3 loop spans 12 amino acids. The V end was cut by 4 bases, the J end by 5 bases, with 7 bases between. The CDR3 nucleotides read TGTGCCACCAGTGAACGGATTTATGGCTACACCTTC. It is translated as CATSERIYGYTF.

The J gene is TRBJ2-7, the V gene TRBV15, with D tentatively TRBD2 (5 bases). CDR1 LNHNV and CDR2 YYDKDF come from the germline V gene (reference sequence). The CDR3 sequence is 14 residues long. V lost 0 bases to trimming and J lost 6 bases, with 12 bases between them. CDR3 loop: CATSRDGETGEQYF. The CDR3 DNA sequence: TGTGCCACCAGCAGAGACGGGGAGACGGGCGAGCAGTACTTC.

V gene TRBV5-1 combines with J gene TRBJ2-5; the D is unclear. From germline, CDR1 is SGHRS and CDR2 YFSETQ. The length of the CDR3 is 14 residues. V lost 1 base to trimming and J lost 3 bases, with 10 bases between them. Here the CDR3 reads CASSLSQLKETQYF. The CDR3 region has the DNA TGCGCCAGCAGCTTGTCGCAGCTGAAAGAGACCCAGTACTTC.

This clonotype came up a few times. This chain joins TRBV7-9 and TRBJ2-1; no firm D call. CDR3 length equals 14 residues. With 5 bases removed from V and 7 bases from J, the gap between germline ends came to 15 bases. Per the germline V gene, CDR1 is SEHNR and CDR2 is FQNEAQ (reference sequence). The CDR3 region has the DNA TGTGCCAGCAGCCGAGACTCCCTACGGAATGAGCAGTTCTTC. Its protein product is CASSRDSLRNEQFF.

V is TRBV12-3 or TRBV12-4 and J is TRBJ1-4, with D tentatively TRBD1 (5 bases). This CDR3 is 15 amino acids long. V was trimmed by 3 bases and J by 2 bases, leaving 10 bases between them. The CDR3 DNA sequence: TGTGCCAGCAGTTTTTATCCAGGGACTAATGAAAAACTGTTTTTT. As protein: CASSFYPGTNEKLFF.

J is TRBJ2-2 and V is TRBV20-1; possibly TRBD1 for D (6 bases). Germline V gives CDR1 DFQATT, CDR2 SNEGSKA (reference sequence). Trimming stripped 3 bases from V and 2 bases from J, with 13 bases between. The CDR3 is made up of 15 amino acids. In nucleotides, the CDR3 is TGCAGTGCTAGCAACAGGGTGCGAAACACCGGGGAGCTGTTTTTT. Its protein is CSASNRVRNTGELFF.

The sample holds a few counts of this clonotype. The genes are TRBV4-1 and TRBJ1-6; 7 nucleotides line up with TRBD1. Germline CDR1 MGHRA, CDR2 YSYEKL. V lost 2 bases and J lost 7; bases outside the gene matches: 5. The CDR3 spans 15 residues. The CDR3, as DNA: TGCGCCAGCAGCCAACCACCACAGGGGAATTCACCCCTCCACTTT. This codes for CASSQPPQGNSPLHF.

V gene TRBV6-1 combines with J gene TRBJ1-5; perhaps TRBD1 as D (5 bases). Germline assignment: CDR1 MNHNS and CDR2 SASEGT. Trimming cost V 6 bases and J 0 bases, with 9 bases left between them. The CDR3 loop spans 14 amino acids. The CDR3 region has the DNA TGTGCCAGCAGCGGGGCTTTTAGCAATCAGCCCCAGCATTTT. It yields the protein CASSGAFSNQPQHF.

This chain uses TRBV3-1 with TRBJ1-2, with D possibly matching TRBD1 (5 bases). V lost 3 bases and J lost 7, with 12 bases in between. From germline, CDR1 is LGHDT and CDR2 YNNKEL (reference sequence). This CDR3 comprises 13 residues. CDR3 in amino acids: CASSQRDSTGYTF. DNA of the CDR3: TGTGCCAGCAGCCAGCGCGACAGTACTGGCTACACCTTC.

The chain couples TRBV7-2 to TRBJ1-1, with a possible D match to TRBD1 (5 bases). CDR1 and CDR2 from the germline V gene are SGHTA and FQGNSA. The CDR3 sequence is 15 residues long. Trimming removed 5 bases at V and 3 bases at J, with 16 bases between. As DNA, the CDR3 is TGTGCCAGCAGCGCATCCGGGGCCAGCTACACTGAAGCTTTCTTT. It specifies CASSASGASYTEAFF.

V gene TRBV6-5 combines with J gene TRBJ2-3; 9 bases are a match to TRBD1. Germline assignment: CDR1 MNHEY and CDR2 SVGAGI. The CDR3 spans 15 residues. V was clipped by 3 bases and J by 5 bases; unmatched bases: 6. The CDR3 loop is CASSYTNRGRDTQYF. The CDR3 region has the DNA TGTGCCAGCAGTTATACTAACAGGGGGCGAGATACGCAGTATTTT.

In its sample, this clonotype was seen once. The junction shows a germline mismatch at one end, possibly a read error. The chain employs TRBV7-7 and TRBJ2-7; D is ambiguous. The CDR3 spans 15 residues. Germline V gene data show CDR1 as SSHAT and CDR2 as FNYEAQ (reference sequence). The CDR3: CASSLRAGPSYEQYF. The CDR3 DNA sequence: TGTGCTAGCAGCTTACGGGCCGGGCCCTCCTACGAGCAGTACTTC.

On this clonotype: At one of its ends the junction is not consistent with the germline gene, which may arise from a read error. CDR3 region: CASSQNRGLRNSPIHF. The CDR3 DNA reads as TGCGCCAGCAGCCAAAACAGGGGACTAAGGAATTCACCCATCCACTTT. This chain uses TRBV5-1 with TRBJ1-6; 7 bases align to TRBD1. This CDR3 is built from 16 residues. The germline V gene encodes CDR1 SGHRS and CDR2 YFSETQ.

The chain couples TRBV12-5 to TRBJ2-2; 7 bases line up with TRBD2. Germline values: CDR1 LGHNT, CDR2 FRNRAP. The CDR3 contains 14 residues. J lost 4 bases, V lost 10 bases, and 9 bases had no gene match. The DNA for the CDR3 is TGTGCTACCCGGCCGGGGGGTGGCACCGGGGAGCTGTTTTTT. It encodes CATRPGGGTGELFF.

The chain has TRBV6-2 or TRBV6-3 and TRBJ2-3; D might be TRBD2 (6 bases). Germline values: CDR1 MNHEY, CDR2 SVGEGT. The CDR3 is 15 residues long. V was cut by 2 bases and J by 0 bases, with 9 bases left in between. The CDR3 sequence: CASSYGGGSTDTQYF. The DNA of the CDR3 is TGTGCCAGCAGTTACGGGGGAGGTAGCACAGATACGCAGTATTTT.

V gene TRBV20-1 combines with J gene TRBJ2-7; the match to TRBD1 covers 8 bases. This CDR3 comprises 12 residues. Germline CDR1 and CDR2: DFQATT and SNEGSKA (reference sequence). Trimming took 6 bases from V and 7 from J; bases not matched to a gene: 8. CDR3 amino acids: CSAHPTGGEQYF. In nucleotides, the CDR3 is TGCAGTGCCCATCCCACAGGGGGAGAGCAGTACTTC.

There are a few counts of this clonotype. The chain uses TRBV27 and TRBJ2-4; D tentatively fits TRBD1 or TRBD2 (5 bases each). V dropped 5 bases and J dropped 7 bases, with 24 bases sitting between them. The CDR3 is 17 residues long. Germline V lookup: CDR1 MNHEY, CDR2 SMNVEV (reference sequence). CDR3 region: CASSPRGDGSGFNIQYF. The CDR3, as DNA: TGTGCCAGCAGTCCCCGAGGGGATGGATCGGGTTTTAACATTCAGTACTTC.